A selection of T cell receptor beta chains follows, all from one sample in a study of spatial heterogeneity in lung cancer. A single record per CDR3 protein comes from TCRdb applying MiXCR to the 5' RACE reads. The repertoire includes about 50,000 distinct CDR3 sequences, roughly 7.6% of them detected once, and about 13% sits in the top ten. The sample consisted of PBMCs, taken at surgery. The receptors here all came from a female donor with early-stage non-small cell lung cancer. Each CDR3 is given with its conserved first and last residue. D genes are given only for firm matches. Clone size is given for some rows only: seen once, a few or many times, or a class if the clone is expanded.

J gene | D gene | V gene | clone size | CDR3 DNA | CDR3 protein
TRBJ2-7 | TRBD2 | TRBV13 | . | TGTGCCAGCAGCTTAGGGGGACTAGCGGGGTTCGAGCAGTACTTC | CASSLGGLAGFEQYF
TRBJ1-2 | . | TRBV20-1 | many | TGCAGTGCTAGCGCTGGGAACTATGGCTACACCTTC | CSASAGNYGYTF
TRBJ1-1 | . | TRBV19 | few | TGTGCCAGTAGTACCCAGACAGAGAACACTGAAGCTTTCTTT | CASSTQTENTEAFF
TRBJ2-1 | . | TRBV20-1 | many | TGCAGTGCTAGTTCGGGGGCCCGCTACAATGAGCAGTTCTTC | CSASSGARYNEQFF
TRBJ1-6 | . | TRBV7-9 | many | TGTGCCAGCAGCTTAGCGCTGGAGACCCGCGGATTCACCCTCCACTTT | CASSLALETRGFTLHF
TRBJ1-2 | TRBD1 | TRBV6-2/TRBV6-3 | few | TGTGCCAGCATCGAAGGGGGCGCTGGCTATGGCTACACCTTC | CASIEGGAGYGYTF
TRBJ2-7 | TRBD1 | TRBV7-2 | many | TGTGCCAGCAGCCCGGGACAGATAAGTTTATACGAGCAGTACTTC | CASSPGQISLYEQYF
TRBJ2-1 | . | TRBV30 | few | TGTGCCTGGAGCTTGCTGAATGAGCAGTTCTTC | CAWSLLNEQFF
TRBJ2-7 | . | TRBV7-8 | . | TGTGCCAGCAGCTTACGCCCCTGGACAGCAACTAACTACGAGCAGTACTTC | CASSLRPWTATNYEQYF
TRBJ1-2 | . | TRBV2 | many | TGTGCCAGCACCTGGGAAACAGGATTGGGCTACACCTTC | CASTWETGLGYTF
TRBJ1-5 | . | TRBV6-5 | medium-sized | TGTGCCAGCAGCCGTACCCTATATCAGCCCCAGCATTTT | CASSRTLYQPQHF
TRBJ2-3 | . | TRBV5-1 | . | TGCGCCAGCAGCTTGTTCGGACAGGAGGGATATACGCAGTATTTT | CASSLFGQEGYTQYF
TRBJ2-7 | . | TRBV7-9 | few | TGTGCCAGCAGCCCGCTTGGGTACGAGCAGTACTTC | CASSPLGYEQYF
TRBJ2-4 | . | TRBV5-6 | few | TGTGCCAGCAGCCTATCCCCGACGGCAGGGTGGACCAAAAACATTCAGTACTTC | CASSLSPTAGWTKNIQYF
TRBJ2-1 | . | TRBV7-3 | . | TGTGCCAGCAGCTTAAGGGGGAGCACCTACAATGAGCAGTTCTTC | CASSLRGSTYNEQFF
TRBJ2-5 | TRBD1 | TRBV2 | . | TGTGCCAGCTCCCAGGACAGGTTGGAGACCCAGTACTTC | CASSQDRLETQYF
TRBJ2-3 | . | TRBV20-1 | . | TGCAGTGCTAAAACAGGGCCGTGGAAAGATACGCAGTATTTT | CSAKTGPWKDTQYF
TRBJ2-1 | TRBD2 | TRBV3-1 | . | TGTGCCAGCAGCCAGGAGCTAGCGGGGGCCGACAATGAGCAGTTCTTC | CASSQELAGADNEQFF
TRBJ2-3 | TRBD2 | TRBV6-1 | . | TGTGCCAGCAGTTATAGCGGGGGGCCAGGAGATACGCAGTATTTT | CASSYSGGPGDTQYF
TRBJ1-1 | TRBD1 | TRBV19 | . | TGTGCCAGTATCCTGGGAGGGGGCGTTGGCACTGAAGCTTTCTTT | CASILGGGVGTEAFF
TRBJ1-2 | . | TRBV28 | . | TGTGCCAGCCGGATTCAGGGGAGTAACTATGGCTACACCTTC | CASRIQGSNYGYTF
TRBJ2-7 | . | TRBV7-9 | . | TGTGCCAGCAGCTTAGCAGGGTTGAACGAGCAGTACTTC | CASSLAGLNEQYF
TRBJ2-3 | . | TRBV12-3/TRBV12-4 | few | TGTGCCAGCAGCTGGGGCGCAGGGACAGATACGCAGTATTTT | CASSWGAGTDTQYF
TRBJ1-2 | TRBD1 | TRBV20-1 | . | TGCAGTGCAAGAGAAAAAGCCGGGACAGGACAGAAAAGAAGCTATGGCTACACCTTC | CSAREKAGTGQKRSYGYTF
TRBJ2-4 | TRBD1 | TRBV19 | few | TGTGCCAGTAGACCACAGGGGCGCAAAAACATTCAGTACTTC | CASRPQGRKNIQYF
TRBJ1-2 | TRBD1 | TRBV7-2 | . | TGTGCCAGCAGCCCGGACAGGGCTAACTATGGCTACACCTTC | CASSPDRANYGYTF
TRBJ1-6 | . | TRBV6-2/TRBV6-3 | few | TGTGCCAGCAGTTACGGCGGATCACCCCTCCACTTT | CASSYGGSPLHF
TRBJ1-2 | TRBD1 | TRBV29-1 | many | TGCAGCGTTGCGGACAGGGTAACCTCTAACTATGGCTACACCTTC | CSVADRVTSNYGYTF
TRBJ1-1 | . | TRBV20-1 | . | TGCAGTGCTAGGTGGGGAGGGGGCACTGAAGCTTTCTTT | CSARWGGGTEAFF
TRBJ2-5 | TRBD1 | TRBV7-2 | . | TGTGCCAGCAGCTCACGACAGGGGGCTTGGGAGACCCAGTACTTC | CASSSRQGAWETQYF
TRBJ2-7 | . | TRBV3-1 | . | TGTGCCAGCAGCCAAGGGGCAGGGACCTACGAGCAGTACTTC | CASSQGAGTYEQYF
TRBJ2-3 | . | TRBV29-1 | many | TGCAGCGTGCGGGACGCAGATACGCAGTATTTT | CSVRDADTQYF
TRBJ2-5 | TRBD1 | TRBV7-8 | many | TGTGCCAGCAGCTTACGACGAGGGACAGACCAAGAGACCCAGTACTTC | CASSLRRGTDQETQYF
TRBJ1-6 | . | TRBV7-2 | many | TGTGCCAGCAGCTTAGCTGAAGGGAGCTCCTATAATTCACCCCTCCACTTT | CASSLAEGSSYNSPLHF
TRBJ1-4 | TRBD1 | TRBV6-6 | many | TGTGCCAGCAGTGACCCTAGGACAGGAGAAAAACTGTTTTTT | CASSDPRTGEKLFF
TRBJ2-4 | . | TRBV9 | . | TGTGCCAGCAGCGTTTCTAGAAGACAGCAGGGCTTAAGAAAAAACATTCAGTACTTC | CASSVSRRQQGLRKNIQYF
TRBJ2-7 | . | TRBV13 | . | TGTGCCAGCAGCACCTTCAACCAGGGACGTCCCTACGAGCAGTACTTC | CASSTFNQGRPYEQYF
TRBJ2-6 | . | TRBV2 | few | TGTGCCAGCAGTGAGTGGGGCTCTGGGGCCAACGTCCTGACTTTC | CASSEWGSGANVLTF
TRBJ2-1 | . | TRBV27 | . | TGTGCCAGCAGTTTATCTGCTCAGGTAGACTACAATGAGCAGTTCTTC | CASSLSAQVDYNEQFF
TRBJ1-4 | . | TRBV6-5 | many | TGTGCCAGCAGTTACGGACCGGCGACTAATGAAAAACTGTTTTTT | CASSYGPATNEKLFF
TRBJ2-4 | . | TRBV25-1 | many | TGTGCCAGCAGTGATGTAGGGAGAAGGATCATTCAGTACTTC | CASSDVGRRIIQYF